This record covers a single T cell receptor beta chain. The CDR3 length is 16 residues. Trimming took off 5 bases at V and 3 bases at J, with 17 bases between the two ends. Germline CDR1 is MNHEY and CDR2 is SMNVEV (reference sequence). The data were taken from a study of CD8 T cells in ankylosing spondylitis. In TCRdb, the 5' RACE reads were re-called with MiXCR into one record per CDR3 protein. The sample shows 31,000 or so distinct CDR3 sequences, less than 40% of them seen only once. This receptor was taken from a male donor with ankylosing spondylitis. The sample was synovial fluid, either unsorted or a sorted T cell fraction (not recorded which). The gene calls are TRBV27 and TRBJ2-1, with a tentative D call TRBD2 (6 bases). CDR3 in amino acids: CASSPPWDLYYNEQFF. As DNA, the CDR3 is TGTGCCAGCAGTCCCCCCTGGGACTTATACTACAATGAGCAGTTCTTC.